The rows below give T cell receptor beta chains drawn from one sample of a study of shared clonotypes between healthy human individuals. The protocol was immunoSEQ multiplex PCR, while the TCRdb copy is restricted to in-frame clones and leaves out a portion. Here the sample spans 98,000 or so clones, about 63% being singletons. Sequencing was carried out using memory CD8+ T cells sorted from blood. All receptors derive from a woman in her thirties in good health. CDR3s include the opening cysteine and the closing phenylalanine or tryptophan. The D gene is left open where the match is weak. Clone size, where shown, is once, few, many, or a class for clones that have expanded.

size	length	V	J	D	CDR3	DNA
-	17	TRBV14	TRBJ1-1	TRBD1	CASSQRRGQEENTEAFF	TGTGCCAGCAGCCAGCGAAGGGGGCAGGAGGAGAACACTGAAGCTTTCTTT
-	14	TRBV7-7	TRBJ2-7	-	CASSLRRDSYEQYF	TGTGCCAGCAGCTTACGCAGGGACTCCTACGAGCAGTACTTC
-	15	TRBV25-1	TRBJ2-1	TRBD2	CASSDPGTSVTEQFF	TGTGCCAGCAGTGACCCCGGGACTAGCGTTACCGAGCAGTTCTTC
few	14	TRBV28	TRBJ2-7	-	CASSARDILYEQYF	TGTGCCAGCAGTGCTCGGGACATTCTCTACGAGCAGTACTTC
-	15	TRBV4-2	TRBJ2-7	TRBD2	CASSQAPLAGDEQYF	TGTGCCAGCAGCCAAGCCCCGCTAGCGGGAGACGAGCAGTACTTC
many	12	TRBV2	TRBJ2-1	-	CASSESGVEQFF	TGTGCCAGCAGTGAATCGGGTGTCGAGCAGTTCTTC
-	17	TRBV11-2	TRBJ2-7	TRBD1	CASSQRGTGDRSYEQYF	TGTGCCAGCAGCCAAAGAGGGACAGGGGATAGAAGCTACGAGCAGTACTTC
-	15	TRBV5-1	TRBJ1-1	TRBD1	CASSLNRGRDTEAFF	TGCGCCAGCAGCTTGAACAGGGGGCGAGACACTGAAGCTTTCTTT
-	15	TRBV5-4	TRBJ1-2	TRBD1	CASSSPSTGDYGYTF	TGTGCCAGCAGCTCACCATCGACAGGGGACTATGGCTACACCTTC
-	15	TRBV4-1	TRBJ2-7	-	CASSPIYGETYEQYF	TGCGCCAGCAGCCCAATATATGGGGAAACCTACGAGCAGTACTTC
medium-sized	17	TRBV21-1	TRBJ1-4	-	CASSKELRGATNEKLFF	TGTGCCAGCAGCAAAGAACTGAGAGGTGCCACTAATGAAAAACTGTTTTTT
-	13	TRBV18	TRBJ2-7	-	CASFWTGHSEQYF	TGTGCCAGCTTCTGGACGGGACACTCCGAGCAGTACTTC
few	15	TRBV6-6	TRBJ2-1	TRBD2	CASSRLAGGRDEQFF	TGTGCCAGCAGTCGACTAGCGGGAGGGAGGGATGAGCAGTTCTTC
-	15	TRBV7-2	TRBJ1-5	TRBD1	CASSLVAGQNQPQHF	TGTGCCAGCAGCTTAGTCGCGGGACAGAATCAGCCCCAGCATTTT
once	14	TRBV25-1	TRBJ1-4	TRBD1	CASSLRDRDEKLFF	TGTGCCAGCAGTTTAAGGGACAGGGACGAAAAACTGTTTTTT
few	14	TRBV2	TRBJ1-5	TRBD1	CASSGDRESQPQHF	TGTGCCAGCAGTGGAGACAGGGAGTCTCAGCCCCAGCATTTT
-	14	TRBV9	TRBJ2-7	-	CASSADRGGDEQYF	TGTGCCAGCAGCGCTGACAGGGGAGGGGACGAGCAGTACTTC
many	15	TRBV19	TRBJ2-1	-	CASSSGTYDYNEQFF	TGTGCCAGTAGTTCCGGGACTTACGACTACAATGAGCAGTTCTTC
once	12	TRBV10-3	TRBJ1-2	-	CATLTVNYGYTF	TGTGCCACCTTGACAGTCAACTATGGCTACACCTTC
-	16	TRBV25-1	TRBJ2-7	TRBD1	CASSDKGDRGWNEQYF	TGTGCCAGCAGTGACAAGGGGGACAGGGGTTGGAACGAGCAGTACTTC
-	13	TRBV7-9	TRBJ2-7	TRBD2	CASSYGGTYEQYF	TGTGCCAGCAGCTACGGGGGGACCTACGAGCAGTACTTC
-	16	TRBV18	TRBJ1-1	TRBD1	CASSRNRGEALTEAFF	TGTGCCAGCTCACGCAACAGGGGTGAGGCCCTCACTGAAGCTTTCTTT
few	16	TRBV6-4	TRBJ2-1	TRBD2	CASSDSKSGGGNEQFF	TGTGCCAGCAGTGACAGTAAGAGCGGGGGAGGCAATGAGCAGTTCTTC
-	15	TRBV2	TRBJ1-2	TRBD1	CASSVAGTVRYGYTF	TGTGCCAGCAGTGTAGCCGGGACAGTTAGGTATGGCTACACCTTC